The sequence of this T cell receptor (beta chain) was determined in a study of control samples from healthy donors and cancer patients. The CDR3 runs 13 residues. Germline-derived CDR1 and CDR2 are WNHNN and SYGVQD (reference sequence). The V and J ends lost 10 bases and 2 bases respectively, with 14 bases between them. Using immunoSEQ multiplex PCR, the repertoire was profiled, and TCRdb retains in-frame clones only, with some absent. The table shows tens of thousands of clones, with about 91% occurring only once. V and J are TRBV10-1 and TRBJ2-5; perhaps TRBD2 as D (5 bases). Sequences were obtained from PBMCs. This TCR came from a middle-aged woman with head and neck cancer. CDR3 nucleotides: TGCGCCATCCGTTCGACGGGACAAGAGACCCAGTACTTC. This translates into CAIRSTGQETQYF.